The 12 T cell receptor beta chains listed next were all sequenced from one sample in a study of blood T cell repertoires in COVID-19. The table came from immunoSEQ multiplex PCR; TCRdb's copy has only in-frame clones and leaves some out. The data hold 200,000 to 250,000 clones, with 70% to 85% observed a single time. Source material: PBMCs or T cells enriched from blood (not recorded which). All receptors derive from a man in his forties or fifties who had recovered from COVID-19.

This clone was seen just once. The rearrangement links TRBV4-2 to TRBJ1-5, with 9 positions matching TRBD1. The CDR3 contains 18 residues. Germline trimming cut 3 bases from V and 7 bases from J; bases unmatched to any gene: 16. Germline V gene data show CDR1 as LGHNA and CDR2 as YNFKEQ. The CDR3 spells CASSQDYTPGQGRQPQHF. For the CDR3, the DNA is TGTGCCAGCAGCCAGGACTACACACCGGGACAGGGAAGGCAGCCCCAGCATTTT.

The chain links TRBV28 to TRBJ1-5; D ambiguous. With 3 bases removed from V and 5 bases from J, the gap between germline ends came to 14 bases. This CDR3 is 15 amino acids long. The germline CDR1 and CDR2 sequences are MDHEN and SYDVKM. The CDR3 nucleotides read TGTGCCAGCAGTTTGGAGGGCCGCGGGGATCAGCCCCAGCATTTT. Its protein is CASSLEGRGDQPQHF. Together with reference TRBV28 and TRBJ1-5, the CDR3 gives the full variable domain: DVKVTQSSRYLVKRTGEKVFLECVQDMDHENMFWYRQDPGLGLRLIYFSYDVKMKEKGDIPEGYSVSREKKERFSLILESASTNQTSMYLCASSLEGRGDQPQHFGDGTRLSIL.

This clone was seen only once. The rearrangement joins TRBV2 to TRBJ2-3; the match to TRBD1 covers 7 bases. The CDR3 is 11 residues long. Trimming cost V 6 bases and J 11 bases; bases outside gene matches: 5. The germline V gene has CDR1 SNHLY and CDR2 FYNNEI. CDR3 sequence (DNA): TGTGCCAGCAGAAGACAGGGTGAGCAGTATTTT. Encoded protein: CASRRQGEQYF.

CDR3 loop: CASSQDKGPPLYEQYF. Here the CDR3 DNA reads TGCGCCAGCAGCCAAGATAAGGGGCCCCCCCTCTACGAGCAGTACTTC. This chain links TRBV4-3 with TRBJ2-7; D perhaps matches TRBD1 (5 bases). The germline CDR1 and CDR2 sequences are LGHNA and YSLEER. The CDR3 is 16 amino acids. V lost 0 bases, J lost 3 bases, and 15 bases lay in between.

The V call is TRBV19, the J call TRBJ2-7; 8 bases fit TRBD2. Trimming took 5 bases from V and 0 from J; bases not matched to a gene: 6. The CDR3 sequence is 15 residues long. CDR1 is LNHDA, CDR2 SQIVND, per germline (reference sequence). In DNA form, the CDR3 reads TGTGCCAGTAGTCAAGCGGGGGATTCCTCCTACGAGCAGTACTTC. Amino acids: CASSQAGDSSYEQYF.

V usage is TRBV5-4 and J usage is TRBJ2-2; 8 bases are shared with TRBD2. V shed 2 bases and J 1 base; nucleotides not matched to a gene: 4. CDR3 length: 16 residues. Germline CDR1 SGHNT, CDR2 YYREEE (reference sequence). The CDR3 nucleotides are TGTGCCAGCAGCTTTAGCGGGAAGCGGAACACCGGGGAGCTGTTTTTT. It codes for CASSFSGKRNTGELFF.

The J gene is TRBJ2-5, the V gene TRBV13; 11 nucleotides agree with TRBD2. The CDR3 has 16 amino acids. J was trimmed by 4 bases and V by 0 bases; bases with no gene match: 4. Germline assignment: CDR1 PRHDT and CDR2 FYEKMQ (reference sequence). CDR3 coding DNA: TGTGCCAGCAGCTTAGGCCTAGCGGGGGGTCTAGAGACCCAGTACTTC. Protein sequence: CASSLGLAGGLETQYF.

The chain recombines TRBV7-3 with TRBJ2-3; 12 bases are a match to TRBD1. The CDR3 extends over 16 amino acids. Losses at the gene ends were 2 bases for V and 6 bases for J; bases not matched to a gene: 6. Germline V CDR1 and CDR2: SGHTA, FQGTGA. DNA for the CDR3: TGTGCCAGCAGCTTAGGTTTGGGACAGGGGGCTGATACGCAGTATTTT. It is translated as CASSLGLGQGADTQYF.

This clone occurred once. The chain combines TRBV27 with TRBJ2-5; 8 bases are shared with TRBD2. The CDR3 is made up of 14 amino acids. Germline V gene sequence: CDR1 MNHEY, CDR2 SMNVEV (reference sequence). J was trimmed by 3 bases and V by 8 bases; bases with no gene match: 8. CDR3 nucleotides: TGTGCCAGCCGACGTAACGGGGGGGAAGAGACCCAGTACTTC. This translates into CASRRNGGEETQYF.

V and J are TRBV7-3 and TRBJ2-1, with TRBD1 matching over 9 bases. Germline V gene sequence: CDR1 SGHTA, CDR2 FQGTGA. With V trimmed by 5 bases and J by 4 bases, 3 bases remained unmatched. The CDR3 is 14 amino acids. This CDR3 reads CASSMDRGYNEQFF. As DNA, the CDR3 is TGTGCCAGCAGCATGGACAGGGGATACAATGAGCAGTTCTTC.

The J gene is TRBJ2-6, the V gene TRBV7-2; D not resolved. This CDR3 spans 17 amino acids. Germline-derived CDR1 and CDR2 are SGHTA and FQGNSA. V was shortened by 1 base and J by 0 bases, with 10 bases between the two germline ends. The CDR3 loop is CASSLVPARSGANVLTF. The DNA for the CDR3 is TGTGCCAGCAGCTTAGTACCTGCGCGCTCTGGGGCCAACGTCCTGACTTTC.

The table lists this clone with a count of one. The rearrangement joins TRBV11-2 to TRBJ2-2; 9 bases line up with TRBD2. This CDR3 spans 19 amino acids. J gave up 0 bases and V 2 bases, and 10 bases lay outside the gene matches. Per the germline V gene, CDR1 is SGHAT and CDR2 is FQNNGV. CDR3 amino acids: CASSLTPRLAGPNTGELFF. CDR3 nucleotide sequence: TGTGCCAGCAGCTTAACCCCCCGCCTAGCGGGACCGAACACCGGGGAGCTGTTTTTT. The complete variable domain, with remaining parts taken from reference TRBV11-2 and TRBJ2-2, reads EAGVAQSPRYKIIEKRQSVAFWCNPISGHATLYWYQQILGQGPKLLIQFQNNGVVDDSQLPKDRFSAERLKGVDSTLKIQPAKLEDSAVYLCASSLTPRLAGPNTGELFFGEGSRLTVL.